The rows below give T cell receptor beta chains drawn from one sample of a study of T cell repertoires in cytomegalovirus infection. These receptors' antigens are unknown. TCRdb analysed the reads with MiXCR anew, one entry per CDR3 protein. This sample has around 710,000 distinct CDR3 sequences, with 25% to 35% found just once. Sequenced material: cultured CD8+ T cells from PBMCs, taken from culture after CMV antigen stimulation. Every receptor here comes from a human donor in good health (CMV status not recorded). Some clones in this sample may be carry-over from other donors' samples. CDR3s include the opening cysteine and the closing phenylalanine or tryptophan. The D gene is left open where the match is weak. The size field is filled for only some rows; it gives once, few, many or a size class.

>TRBD1|NA|TRBV6-6|TRBJ2-5
CASRPSTGTGFQETQYF
TGTGCCAGCAGACCCAGCACCGGGACAGGCTTCCAAGAGACCCAGTACTTC
>NA|NA|TRBV4-1|TRBJ2-1
CASSQDTSSDSYNEQFF
TGCGCCAGCAGCCAAGATACTAGCTCCGACTCCTACAATGAGCAGTTCTTC
>NA|NA|TRBV4-1|TRBJ1-1
CASSQEPLTEAFF
TGCGCCAGCAGCCAAGAGCCCCTGACTGAAGCTTTCTTT
>NA|NA|TRBV29-1|TRBJ2-4
CSVYWTVVSENIQYF
TGCAGCGTCTACTGGACAGTAGTTTCCGAAAACATTCAGTACTTC
>NA|few|TRBV27|TRBJ1-1
CASSFGATGEAFF
TGTGCCAGCAGTTTTGGGGCGACAGGAGAAGCTTTCTTT
>TRBD2|few|TRBV7-9|TRBJ2-3
CASSLLGGGKEDTQYF
TGTGCCAGCAGCTTACTCGGCGGGGGGAAGGAAGATACGCAGTATTTT
>TRBD2|NA|TRBV6-5|TRBJ2-1
CASSLWSSGSYNEQFF
TGTGCCAGCAGCCTCTGGTCTAGCGGATCCTACAATGAGCAGTTCTTC
>NA|many|TRBV7-8|TRBJ2-5
CASSLVIGGETQYF
TGTGCCAGCAGCTTAGTAATAGGCGGAGAGACCCAGTACTTC
>NA|NA|TRBV20-1|TRBJ1-1
CSGIYPNTEAFF
TGCAGCGGCATCTATCCGAACACTGAAGCTTTCTTT
>NA|many|TRBV7-6|TRBJ2-6
CASSLGDSGANVLTF
TGTGCCAGCAGCTTGGGGGACTCTGGGGCCAACGTCCTGACTTTC
>TRBD2|NA|TRBV19|TRBJ2-2
CASSMGSGGTGELFF
TGTGCCAGTAGTATGGGTAGCGGGGGAACCGGGGAGCTGTTTTTT
>NA|NA|TRBV10-3|TRBJ2-6
CAISGDPSGANVLTF
TGTGCCATCAGTGGGGATCCTTCTGGGGCCAACGTCCTGACTTTC
>NA|many|TRBV7-3|TRBJ2-3
CASSLGGPLSSNTQYF
TGTGCCAGCAGCTTAGGGGGGCCCCTGTCCTCGAATACGCAGTATTTT
>NA|few|TRBV2|TRBJ2-1
CASSEAVADEQFF
TGTGCCAGCAGCGAAGCGGTTGCGGATGAGCAGTTCTTC
>NA|few|TRBV7-6|TRBJ2-3
CASSLEVLGTDTQYF
TGTGCCAGCAGCTTAGAGGTTCTGGGCACAGATACGCAGTATTTT
>TRBD1|NA|TRBV7-3|TRBJ1-2
CASSPRQGSVYGYTF
TGTGCCAGCAGCCCCCGACAGGGAAGTGTCTATGGCTACACCTTC
>TRBD2|NA|TRBV29-1|TRBJ2-1
CSVEVVRGTYNEQFF
TGCAGCGTTGAAGTTGTGCGGGGGACCTACAATGAGCAGTTCTTC
>NA|NA|TRBV27|TRBJ2-4
CASREGRKNIQYF
TGTGCCAGCAGGGAGGGTAGGAAGAACATTCAGTACTTC
>NA|NA|TRBV19|TRBJ2-1
CASSIDTYNEQFF
TGTGCCAGTAGTATTGACACCTACAATGAGCAGTTCTTC
>TRBD2|many|TRBV7-6|TRBJ2-5
CASSTAGQETQYF
TGTGCCAGCAGCACAGCGGGGCAAGAGACCCAGTACTTC
>TRBD1|few|TRBV4-2|TRBJ1-3
CASSHGPPGQGLYTIYF
TGTGCCAGCAGCCATGGTCCCCCGGGACAGGGGTTATACACCATATATTTT
>TRBD1|NA|TRBV19|TRBJ1-1
CASSESGTGRFEAFF
TGTGCCAGTAGTGAATCCGGGACAGGGAGGTTTGAAGCTTTCTTT
>TRBD1|many|TRBV7-8|TRBJ1-2
CASSAPGTGIYGYTF
TGTGCCAGCAGCGCACCCGGGACAGGCATCTATGGCTACACCTTC
>NA|NA|TRBV27|TRBJ1-5
CASSITGLRQPQHF
TGTGCCAGCAGTATAACAGGTCTTAGACAGCCCCAGCATTTT
>TRBD2|NA|TRBV20-1|TRBJ2-1
CSASGTSGPLHEQFF
TGCAGTGCTAGCGGGACTAGCGGGCCCCTCCATGAGCAGTTCTTC
>NA|NA|TRBV3-1|TRBJ2-7
CASSSGPGTYEQYF
TGTGCCAGCAGCTCAGGTCCGGGGACCTACGAGCAGTACTTC
>TRBD1|NA|TRBV11-3|TRBJ2-5
CASSPGTGGWETQYF
TGTGCCAGCAGCCCAGGGACAGGGGGCTGGGAGACCCAGTACTTC
>TRBD1|NA|TRBV28|TRBJ2-5
CASSSRDRVWETQYF
TGTGCCAGCAGTTCGCGGGACAGGGTATGGGAGACCCAGTACTTC
>NA|NA|TRBV7-6|TRBJ2-5
CASSLGVAEQETQYF
TGTGCCAGCAGCTTAGGAGTAGCGGAGCAAGAGACCCAGTACTTC
>TRBD1|NA|TRBV19|TRBJ1-1
CASSMGTAEAFF
TGTGCCAGTAGTATGGGGACAGCTGAAGCTTTCTTT
>NA|few|TRBV18|TRBJ2-5
CASSPPYGGRETQYF
TGTGCCAGCTCACCACCATACGGTGGAAGGGAGACCCAGTACTTC
>TRBD2|NA|TRBV11-3|TRBJ2-1
CASSLAASGSSYNEQFF
TGTGCCAGCAGCTTAGCTGCTAGCGGGTCCTCCTACAATGAGCAGTTCTTC
>NA|few|TRBV4-1|TRBJ2-7
CASSQERDSSYEQYF
TGCGCCAGCAGCCAAGAGCGGGATAGCTCCTACGAGCAGTACTTC
>TRBD2|NA|TRBV7-9|TRBJ2-5
CASSPVGTSKETQYF
TGTGCCAGCAGCCCAGTTGGGACTAGCAAAGAGACCCAGTACTTC
>NA|many|TRBV2|TRBJ1-1
CASSVEQGLNTEAFF
TGTGCCAGCAGTGTGGAGCAGGGCCTGAACACTGAAGCTTTCTTT
>TRBD2|few|TRBV20-1|TRBJ2-4
CSARDSGGPGKNIQYF
TGCAGTGCTAGAGACTCGGGGGGGCCTGGCAAAAACATTCAGTACTTC
>NA|NA|TRBV28|TRBJ1-5
CASSWEGENQPQHF
TGTGCCAGCAGCTGGGAGGGGGAAAATCAGCCCCAGCATTTT
>TRBD1|NA|TRBV20-1|TRBJ1-5
CSARPSDRVRNQPQHF
TGCAGTGCTAGACCCTCGGACAGGGTAAGGAATCAGCCCCAGCATTTT
>NA|NA|TRBV4-3|TRBJ2-5
CASSQDPVGGRGETQYF
TGCGCCAGCAGCCAAGATCCCGTCGGGGGGCGGGGGGAGACCCAGTACTTC
>NA|few|TRBV12-3/TRBV12-4|TRBJ2-7
CASSLSLAYEQYF
TGTGCCAGCAGTTTATCACTTGCCTACGAGCAGTACTTC
>NA|many|TRBV4-1|TRBJ2-3
CASSQDSDTQYF
TGCGCCAGCAGCCAAGATTCAGATACGCAGTATTTT
>NA|NA|TRBV6-2/TRBV6-3|TRBJ1-1
CASSEGGGSEAFF
TGTGCCAGCAGTGAAGGTGGAGGGAGTGAAGCTTTCTTT
>TRBD1|many|TRBV7-8|TRBJ2-5
CASSAPDRGQETQYF
TGTGCCAGCAGCGCTCCGGACAGGGGTCAAGAGACCCAGTACTTC
>NA|NA|TRBV7-2|TRBJ2-1
CANSADGNEQFF
TGTGCCAACAGCGCAGACGGGAATGAGCAGTTCTTC
>NA|few|TRBV7-9|TRBJ2-7
CASSYSQVPSYEQYF
TGTGCCAGCAGCTATTCACAGGTTCCCTCCTACGAGCAGTACTTC
>TRBD1|few|TRBV5-5|TRBJ1-2
CASSVVRDRNYGYTF
TGTGCCAGCAGCGTGGTGAGGGACAGGAACTATGGCTACACCTTC
>TRBD1|NA|TRBV7-2|TRBJ2-2
CASSPPPGTGYTGELFF
TGTGCCAGCAGCCCCCCCCCCGGGACAGGGTACACCGGGGAGCTGTTTTTT
>NA|NA|TRBV4-3|TRBJ1-1
CASTQYVAGADTEAFF
TGCGCCAGCACCCAGTACGTCGCGGGGGCGGACACTGAAGCTTTCTTT
>NA|NA|TRBV7-3|TRBJ2-2
CASSSQAWPGELFF
TGTGCCAGCAGCTCCCAGGCCTGGCCCGGGGAGCTGTTTTTT
>TRBD1|few|TRBV12-3/TRBV12-4|TRBJ1-5
CASSDPGTVPGQPQHF
TGTGCCAGCAGTGACCCTGGGACAGTCCCGGGTCAGCCCCAGCATTTT
>TRBD1|NA|TRBV14|TRBJ1-6
CASSQARREGQTNSPLHF
TGTGCCAGCAGCCAAGCCAGGCGTGAGGGACAGACAAATTCACCCCTCCACTTT
>TRBD1|NA|TRBV10-3|TRBJ2-1
CAISPGTGGNEQFF
TGTGCCATCAGTCCGGGGACAGGGGGGAATGAGCAGTTCTTC